The source of this T cell receptor beta chain is a study of vaccination and CD4 T cells after COVID-19. General study points: Convalescent patients were relatively few, and early post-infection timepoints were missing.

This clonotype appeared a single time. The target antigen is unknown. V shed 1 base and J shed 2 bases, with 16 bases lying between them. CDR3 size: 16 residues. Germline CDR1 and CDR2: DFQATT and SNEGSKA (reference sequence). Sequence data for DNA of cultured CD4+ T cells were generated by the Oncomine TCR Beta short-read assay. TCRdb itself ran the PCR reads through MiXCR, one entry per CDR3 protein. The table shows approximately 6,100 distinct CDR3 sequences, with 30% to 40% occurring only once. The sample's treatment: 10-day PBMC culture with coronavirus spike peptide pools or control peptides (ViraFEST assay). From the unexposed donor, CD4+ T cells were collected ahead of the COVID-19 pandemic (2011-2018). First, ViraFEST expanded antigen-specific T cells with peptide pools, and next it sequenced the TCRs. Cultures used around 2 million PBMCs per well, roughly 9.6 IU/ml IL-2 and about 9.9 ug/ml peptides. When enough cells were available, unexposed-donor CD4+ T cells were probed with SARS-CoV-2 S/N and four cold-coronavirus spikes.

Specimen: CD4+ T cells from blood, cultured in vitro. This chain links TRBV20-1 with TRBJ2-3; D gene uncertain. This clonotype originated in a human donor in good health. CDR3 nucleotides: TGCAGTGCTAGAGGCCGTAGAGTAGGGCCCACAGATACGCAGTATTTT. It yields the protein CSARGRRVGPTDTQYF.